This T cell receptor (beta chain) was captured in a study of Graves' ophthalmopathy and Graves' hyperthyroidism. The wider study: Prior to any treatment, peripheral blood was collected at the time of initial diagnosis.

On this clonotype: The antigen remains unidentified.

General observations from the study: Both a roughly 70% sensitivity and a 72.22% specificity characterized the model's predictions of ophthalmopathy progression.

TCR beta CDR3 regions were amplified from RNA transcripts. An opening RT-PCR round employed HTBI primers and preceded a second-round multiplex PCR. TCRdb reprocessed the multiplex PCR reads with MiXCR, giving one entry per CDR3 protein. The sample yields 150,000 or so distinct CDR3 sequences, roughly two fifths seen once. V was cut by 1 base and J by 4 bases, with 10 bases left in between. There are 14 residues in the CDR3. The sequence was obtained from a woman in her forties with Graves' ophthalmopathy. The sample taken for sequencing was peripheral blood. The J gene is TRBJ1-2, the V gene TRBV12-3 or TRBV12-4; unclear D gene. CDR3 sequence (DNA): TGTGCCAGCAGTTTAGTCGGCAGCCCCTATGGCTACACCTTC. Translated, it gives CASSLVGSPYGYTF.